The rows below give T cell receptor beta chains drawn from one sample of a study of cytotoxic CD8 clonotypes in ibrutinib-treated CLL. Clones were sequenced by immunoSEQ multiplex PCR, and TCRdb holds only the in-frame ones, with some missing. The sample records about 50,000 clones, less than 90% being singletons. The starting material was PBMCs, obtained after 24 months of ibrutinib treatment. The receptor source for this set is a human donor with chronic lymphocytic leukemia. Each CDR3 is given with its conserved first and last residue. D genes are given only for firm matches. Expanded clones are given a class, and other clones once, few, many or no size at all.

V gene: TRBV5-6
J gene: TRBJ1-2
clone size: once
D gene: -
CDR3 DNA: TGTGCCAGCACCTTGGAGGGGACACCCTATGGCTACACCTTC
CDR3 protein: CASTLEGTPYGYTF

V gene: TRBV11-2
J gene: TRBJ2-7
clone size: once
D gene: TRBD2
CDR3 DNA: TGTGCCAGCAGCCCAACTGTAGGACGTCGACTAGCCCACGAGCAGTACTTC
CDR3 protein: CASSPTVGRRLAHEQYF

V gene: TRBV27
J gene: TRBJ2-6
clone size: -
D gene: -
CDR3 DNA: TGTGCCAGCAGTTCCCGACAGAGCTCTGGGGCCAACGTCCTGACTTTC
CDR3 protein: CASSSRQSSGANVLTF

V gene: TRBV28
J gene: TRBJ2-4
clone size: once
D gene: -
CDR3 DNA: TGTGCCAGCAGTTTGACAGGCCCTGGGGCCAAAAACATTCAGTACTTC
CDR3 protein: CASSLTGPGAKNIQYF

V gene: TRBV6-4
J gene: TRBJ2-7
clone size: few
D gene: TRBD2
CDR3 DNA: TGTGCCAGCAGTGACAGGGAGGGTGGGTACTTC
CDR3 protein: CASSDREGGYF

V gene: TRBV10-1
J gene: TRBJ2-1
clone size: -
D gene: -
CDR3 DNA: TGCGCCAGCAGTTTCGAAAATGAGCAGTTCTTC
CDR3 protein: CASSFENEQFF

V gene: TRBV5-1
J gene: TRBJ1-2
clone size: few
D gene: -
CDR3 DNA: TGCGCCAGCAGCTTGGATGGGGGGAGTGGCTATGGCTACACCTTC
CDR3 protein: CASSLDGGSGYGYTF

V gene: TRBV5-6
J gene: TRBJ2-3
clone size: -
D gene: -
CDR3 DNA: TGTGCCAGCAGTGACACAGATACGCAGTATTTT
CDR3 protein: CASSDTDTQYF

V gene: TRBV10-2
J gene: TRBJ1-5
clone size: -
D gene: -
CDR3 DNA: TGCGCCAGCAGTGGTTCCGGACAGCTCAATCAGCCCCAGCATTTT
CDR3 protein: CASSGSGQLNQPQHF

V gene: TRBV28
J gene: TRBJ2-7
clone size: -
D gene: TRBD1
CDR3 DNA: TGTGCCAGCAGGGGGACAGGCAATTACGAGCAGTACTTC
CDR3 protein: CASRGTGNYEQYF

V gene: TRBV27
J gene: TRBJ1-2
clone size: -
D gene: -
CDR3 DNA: TGTGCCAGCAGTTTATCAGGGGATTTCGGCTACACCTTC
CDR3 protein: CASSLSGDFGYTF

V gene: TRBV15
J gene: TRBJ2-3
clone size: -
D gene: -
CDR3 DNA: TGTGCCACCAGCAGAGATGAGCGTGTTCCGGGGGAAAGCACAGATACGCAGTATTTT
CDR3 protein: CATSRDERVPGESTDTQYF

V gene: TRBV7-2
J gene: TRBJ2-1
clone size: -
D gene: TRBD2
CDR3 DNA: TGTGCCAGCAGCTTAAGGCGGGGGGGGAATGAGCAGTTCTTC
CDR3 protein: CASSLRRGGNEQFF

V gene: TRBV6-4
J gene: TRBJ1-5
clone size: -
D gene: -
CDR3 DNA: TGTGCCAGCAGCGAGGGAGAAGGGGGCAATCAGCCCCAGCATTTT
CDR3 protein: CASSEGEGGNQPQHF

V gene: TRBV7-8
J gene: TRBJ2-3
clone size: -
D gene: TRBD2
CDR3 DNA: TGTGCCAGCAGCGTAAGCGGGATGACAGATACGCAGTATTTT
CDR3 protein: CASSVSGMTDTQYF